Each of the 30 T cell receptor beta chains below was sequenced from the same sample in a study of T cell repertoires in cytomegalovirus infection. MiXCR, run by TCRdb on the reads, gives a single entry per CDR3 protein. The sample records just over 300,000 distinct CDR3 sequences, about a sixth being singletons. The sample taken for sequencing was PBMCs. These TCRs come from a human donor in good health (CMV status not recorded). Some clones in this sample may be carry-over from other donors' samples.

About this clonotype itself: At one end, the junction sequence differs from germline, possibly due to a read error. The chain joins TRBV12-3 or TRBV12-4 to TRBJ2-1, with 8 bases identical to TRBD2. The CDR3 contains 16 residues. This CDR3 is CASTVWAGTRVNEQSF. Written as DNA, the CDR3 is TGTGCCAGCACCGTCTGGGCGGGGACTAGGGTAAATGAGCAGTCCTTC.

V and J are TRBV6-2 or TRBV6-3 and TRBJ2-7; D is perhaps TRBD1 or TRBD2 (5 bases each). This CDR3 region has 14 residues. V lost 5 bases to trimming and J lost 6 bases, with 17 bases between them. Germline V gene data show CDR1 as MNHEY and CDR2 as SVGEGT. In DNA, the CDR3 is TGTGCCAGCAGTAACGGCCAGGGACGGGGCGAGCAGTACTTC. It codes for CASSNGQGRGEQYF.

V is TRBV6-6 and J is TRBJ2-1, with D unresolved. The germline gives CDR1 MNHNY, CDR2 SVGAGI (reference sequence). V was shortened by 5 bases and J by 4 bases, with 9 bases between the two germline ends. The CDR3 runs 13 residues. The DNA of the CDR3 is TGTGCCAGCAGTGATGGACGGTACAATGAGCAGTTCTTC. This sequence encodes CASSDGRYNEQFF.

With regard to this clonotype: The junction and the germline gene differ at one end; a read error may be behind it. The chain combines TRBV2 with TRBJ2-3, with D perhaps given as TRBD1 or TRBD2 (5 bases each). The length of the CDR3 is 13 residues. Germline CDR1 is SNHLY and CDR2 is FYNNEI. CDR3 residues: CASKGPTTGTHYF. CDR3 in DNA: TGTGCCAGCAAGGGGCCCACGACGGGGACGCATTATTTT.

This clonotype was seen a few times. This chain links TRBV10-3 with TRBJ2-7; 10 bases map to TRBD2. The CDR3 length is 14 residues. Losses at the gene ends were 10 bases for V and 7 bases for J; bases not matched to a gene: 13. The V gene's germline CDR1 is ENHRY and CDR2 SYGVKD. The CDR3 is CATTLAGTPGEQYF. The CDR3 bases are TGTGCCACCACACTAGCGGGGACACCGGGGGAGCAGTACTTC.

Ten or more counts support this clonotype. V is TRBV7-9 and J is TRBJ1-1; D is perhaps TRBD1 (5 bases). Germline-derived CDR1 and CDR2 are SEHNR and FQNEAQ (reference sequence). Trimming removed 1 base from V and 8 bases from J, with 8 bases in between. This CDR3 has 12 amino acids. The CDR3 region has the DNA TGTGCCAGCAGCTTAGACTACAGGGAAGCTTTCTTT. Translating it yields CASSLDYREAFF. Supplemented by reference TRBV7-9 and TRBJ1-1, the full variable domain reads DTGVSQNPRHKITKRGQNVTFRCDPISEHNRLYWYRQTLGQGPEFLTYFQNEAQLEKSRLLSDRFSAERPKGSFSTLEIQRTEQGDSAMYLCASSLDYREAFFGQGTRLTVV.

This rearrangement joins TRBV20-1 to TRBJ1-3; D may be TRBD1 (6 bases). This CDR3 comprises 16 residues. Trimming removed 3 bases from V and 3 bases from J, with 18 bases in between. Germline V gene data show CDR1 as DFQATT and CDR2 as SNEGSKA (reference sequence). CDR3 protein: CSASPNRGAVGNTIYF. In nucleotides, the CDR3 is TGCAGTGCTAGCCCTAACCGGGGGGCGGTTGGAAACACCATATATTTT.

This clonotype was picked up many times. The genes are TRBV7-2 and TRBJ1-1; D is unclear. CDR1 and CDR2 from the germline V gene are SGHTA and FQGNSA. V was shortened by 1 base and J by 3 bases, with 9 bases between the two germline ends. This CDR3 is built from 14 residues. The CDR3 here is CASSLVTADTEAFF. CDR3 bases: TGTGCCAGCAGCTTAGTTACGGCAGACACTGAAGCTTTCTTT.

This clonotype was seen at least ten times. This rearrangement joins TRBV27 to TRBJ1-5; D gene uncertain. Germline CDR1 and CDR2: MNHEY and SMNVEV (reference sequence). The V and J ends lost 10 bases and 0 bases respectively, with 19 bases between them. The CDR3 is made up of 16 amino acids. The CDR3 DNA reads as TGTGCCACCCGGCCACAATCTTGGTATAGCAATCAGCCCCAGCATTTT. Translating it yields CATRPQSWYSNQPQHF.

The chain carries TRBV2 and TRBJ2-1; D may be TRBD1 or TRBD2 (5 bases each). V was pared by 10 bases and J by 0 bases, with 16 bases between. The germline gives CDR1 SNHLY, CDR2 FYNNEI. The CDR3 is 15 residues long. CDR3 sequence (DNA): TGTGCCATAACTCAGGGAGTGGGCTCCTACAATGAGCAGTTCTTC. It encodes CAITQGVGSYNEQFF.

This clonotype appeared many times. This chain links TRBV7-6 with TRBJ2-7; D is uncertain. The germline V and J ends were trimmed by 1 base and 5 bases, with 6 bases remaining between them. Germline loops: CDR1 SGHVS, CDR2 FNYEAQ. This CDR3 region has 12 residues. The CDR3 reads CASSLGADEQYF. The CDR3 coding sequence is TGTGCCAGCAGCTTAGGGGCGGACGAGCAGTACTTC. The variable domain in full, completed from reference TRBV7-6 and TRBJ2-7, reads GAGVSQSPRYKVTKRGQDVALRCDPISGHVSLYWYRQALGQGPEFLTYFNYEAQQDKSGLPNDRFSAERPEGSISTLTIQRTEQRDSAMYRCASSLGADEQYFGPGTRLTVT.

The CDR3 reads CASRQVENTEAFF. In DNA form, the CDR3 reads TGTGCCAGCAGACAGGTCGAGAACACTGAAGCTTTCTTT. V is TRBV7-6 and J is TRBJ1-1; D possibly corresponds to TRBD1 (5 bases). The germline V gene has CDR1 SGHVS and CDR2 FNYEAQ. With 6 bases removed from V and 1 base from J, the gap between germline ends came to 9 bases. This CDR3 region has 13 residues.

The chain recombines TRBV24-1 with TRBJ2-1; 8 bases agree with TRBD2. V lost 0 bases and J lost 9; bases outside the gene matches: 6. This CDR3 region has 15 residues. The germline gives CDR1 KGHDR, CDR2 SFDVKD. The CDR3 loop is CATSDLPAGEAEQFF. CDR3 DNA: TGTGCCACCAGTGATTTGCCAGCGGGGGAGGCTGAGCAGTTCTTC.

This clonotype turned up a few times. The CDR3 sequence: CASSFGREEPYGYTF. Written as DNA, the CDR3 is TGTGCCAGCAGTTTCGGCAGGGAAGAACCCTATGGCTACACCTTC. The rearrangement joins TRBV12-3 or TRBV12-4 to TRBJ1-2; tentative D call: TRBD1 (5 bases). V was cut by 3 bases and J by 4 bases, with 15 bases left in between. The CDR3 spans 15 residues.

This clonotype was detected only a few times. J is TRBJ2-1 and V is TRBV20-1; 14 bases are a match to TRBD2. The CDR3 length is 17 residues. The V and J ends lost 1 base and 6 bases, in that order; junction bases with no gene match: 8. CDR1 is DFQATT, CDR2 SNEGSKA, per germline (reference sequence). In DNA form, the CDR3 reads TGCAGTGCTAGAGGAGCCCGGACTAGCGGGGGGAGCAATGAGCAGTTCTTC. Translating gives CSARGARTSGGSNEQFF.

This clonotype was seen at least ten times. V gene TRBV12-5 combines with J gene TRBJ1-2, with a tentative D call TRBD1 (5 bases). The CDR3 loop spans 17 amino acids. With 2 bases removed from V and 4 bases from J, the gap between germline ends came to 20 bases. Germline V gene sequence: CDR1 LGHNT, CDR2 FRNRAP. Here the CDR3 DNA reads TGTGCTAGTGGTTTGAGCGGGACGGGCCCTGTACCCTATGGCTACACCTTC. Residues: CASGLSGTGPVPYGYTF.

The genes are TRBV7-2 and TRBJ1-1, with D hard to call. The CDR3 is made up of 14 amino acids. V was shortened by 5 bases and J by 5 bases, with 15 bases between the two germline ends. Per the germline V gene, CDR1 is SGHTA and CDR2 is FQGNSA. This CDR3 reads CASSPSPGSTEAFF. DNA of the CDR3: TGTGCCAGCAGCCCTAGCCCCGGGTCGACTGAAGCTTTCTTT.

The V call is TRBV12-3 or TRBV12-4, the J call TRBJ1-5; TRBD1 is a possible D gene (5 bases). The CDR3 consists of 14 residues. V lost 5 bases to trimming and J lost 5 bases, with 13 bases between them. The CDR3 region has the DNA TGTGCCAGCAGTCGACGGGACGGTGATCAGCCCCAGCATTTT. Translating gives CASSRRDGDQPQHF.

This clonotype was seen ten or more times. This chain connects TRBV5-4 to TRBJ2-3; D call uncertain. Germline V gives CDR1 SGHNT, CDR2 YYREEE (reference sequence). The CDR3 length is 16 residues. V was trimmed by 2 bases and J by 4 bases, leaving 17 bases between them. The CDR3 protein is CASSFGGLTMADTQYF. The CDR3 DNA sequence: TGTGCCAGCAGCTTCGGCGGCCTTACGATGGCAGATACGCAGTATTTT. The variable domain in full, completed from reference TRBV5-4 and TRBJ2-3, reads ETGVTQSPTHLIKTRGQQVTLRCSSQSGHNTVSWYQQALGQGPQFIFQYYREEENGRGNFPPRFSGLQFPNYSSELNVNALELDDSALYLCASSFGGLTMADTQYFGPGTRLTVL.

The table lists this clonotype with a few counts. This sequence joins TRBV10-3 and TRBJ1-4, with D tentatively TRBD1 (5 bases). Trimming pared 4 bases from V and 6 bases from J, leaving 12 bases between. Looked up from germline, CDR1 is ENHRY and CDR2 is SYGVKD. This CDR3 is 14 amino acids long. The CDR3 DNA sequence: TGTGCCATCAGTGGTTCGGGCAGGGATGAAAAACTGTTTTTT. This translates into CAISGSGRDEKLFF.

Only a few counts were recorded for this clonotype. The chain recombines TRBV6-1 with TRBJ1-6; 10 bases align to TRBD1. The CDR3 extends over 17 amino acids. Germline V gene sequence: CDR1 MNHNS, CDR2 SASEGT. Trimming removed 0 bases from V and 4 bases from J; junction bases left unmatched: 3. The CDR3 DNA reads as TGTGCCAGCAGTGAAGCGCTGGGACAGGGGTATAATTCACCCCTCCACTTT. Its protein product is CASSEALGQGYNSPLHF.

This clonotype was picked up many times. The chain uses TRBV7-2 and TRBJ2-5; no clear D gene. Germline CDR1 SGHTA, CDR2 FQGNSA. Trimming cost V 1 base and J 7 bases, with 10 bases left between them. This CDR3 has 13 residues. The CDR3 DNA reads TGTGCCAGCAGCTTAGGGCAGAAAGGGACCCAGTACTTC. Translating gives CASSLGQKGTQYF.

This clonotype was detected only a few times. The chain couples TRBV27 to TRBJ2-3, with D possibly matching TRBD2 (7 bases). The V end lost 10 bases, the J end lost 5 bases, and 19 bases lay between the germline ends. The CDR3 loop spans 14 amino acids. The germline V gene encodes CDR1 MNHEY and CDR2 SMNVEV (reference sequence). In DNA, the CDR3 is TGTGCCACCGAGTCTGGGGGGGCAGGAGATACGCAGTATTTT. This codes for CATESGGAGDTQYF.

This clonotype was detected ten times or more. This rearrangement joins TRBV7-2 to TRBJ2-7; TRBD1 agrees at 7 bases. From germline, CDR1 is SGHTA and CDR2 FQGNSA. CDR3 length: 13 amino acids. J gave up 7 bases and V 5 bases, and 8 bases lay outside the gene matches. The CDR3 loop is CASSPRTGTEQYF. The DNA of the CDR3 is TGTGCCAGCAGCCCCCGGACAGGAACGGAGCAGTACTTC.

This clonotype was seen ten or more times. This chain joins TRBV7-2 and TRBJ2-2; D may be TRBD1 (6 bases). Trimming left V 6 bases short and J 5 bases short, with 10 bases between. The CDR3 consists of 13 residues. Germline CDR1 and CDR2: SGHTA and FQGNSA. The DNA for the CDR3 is TGTGCCAGCAGACCTCAGGGGACCGGGGAGCTGTTTTTT. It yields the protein CASRPQGTGELFF.

CDR3: CASSLGGRGTNTEAFF. The CDR3 bases are TGTGCCAGCAGTCTGGGGGGACGGGGCACGAACACTGAAGCTTTCTTT. The gene calls are TRBV12-3 or TRBV12-4 and TRBJ1-1, with D perhaps TRBD1 (5 bases). There are 16 residues in the CDR3. With 5 bases removed from V and 1 base from J, the gap between germline ends came to 17 bases.

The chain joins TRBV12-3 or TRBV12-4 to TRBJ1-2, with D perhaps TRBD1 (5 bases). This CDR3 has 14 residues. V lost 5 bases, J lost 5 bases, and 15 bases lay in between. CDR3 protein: CASSPTGTLYGYTF. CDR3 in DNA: TGTGCCAGCAGTCCTACCGGGACTCTATATGGCTACACCTTC.

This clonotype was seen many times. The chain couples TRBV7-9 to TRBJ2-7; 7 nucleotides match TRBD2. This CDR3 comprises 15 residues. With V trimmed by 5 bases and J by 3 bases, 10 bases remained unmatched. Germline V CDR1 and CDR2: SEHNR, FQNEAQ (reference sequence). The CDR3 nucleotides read TGTGCCAGCAGCAGTGCCCTAGCGGCGTACTACGAGCAGTACTTC. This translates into CASSSALAAYYEQYF.

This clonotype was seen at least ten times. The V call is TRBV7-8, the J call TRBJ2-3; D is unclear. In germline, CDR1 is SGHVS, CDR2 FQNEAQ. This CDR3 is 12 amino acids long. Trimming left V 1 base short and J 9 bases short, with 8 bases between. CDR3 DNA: TGTGCCAGCAGCTTAGGGGTGAGGACGCAGTATTTT. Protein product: CASSLGVRTQYF. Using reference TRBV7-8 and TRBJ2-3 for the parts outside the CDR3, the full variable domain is GAGVSQSPRYKVAKRGQDVALRCDPISGHVSLFWYQQALGQGPEFLTYFQNEAQLDKSGLPSDRFFAERPEGSVSTLKIQRTQQEDSAVYLCASSLGVRTQYFGPGTRLTVL.

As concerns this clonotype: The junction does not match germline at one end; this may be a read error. CDR3 protein: CSARAGTSVINEQFF. CDR3 coding DNA: TGCAGTGCCAGAGCCGGGACTAGCGTGATCAATGAGCAGTTCTTC. The genes are TRBV20-1 and TRBJ2-1; 10 bases map to TRBD2. Germline V gene data show CDR1 as DFQATT and CDR2 as SNEGSKA (reference sequence). The CDR3 spans 15 residues.